Listed below are T cell receptor beta chains from one sample, sequenced in a study of T cell changes during pregnancy in multiple sclerosis. Only in-frame clones appear in the TCRdb table, and some are missing; sequencing was by immunoSEQ multiplex PCR. The table includes approximately 130,000 clones, roughly 95% detected once. The input for sequencing was peripheral blood, taken after pregnancy. Every receptor here comes from a female donor with multiple sclerosis, enrolled in a pregnancy study. Each CDR3 is given with its conserved first and last residue. Size is omitted from some rows. Given values are once, few, many or a class for expanded clones.

length	V	J	size	CDR3
13	TRBV5-1	TRBJ2-7	NA	CASSHTDRDEQYF
15	TRBV18	TRBJ2-3	NA	CASSPGSGAGDTQYF
16	TRBV7-9	TRBJ1-3	NA	CASSFPSPSSGNTIYF
14	TRBV7-8	TRBJ2-1	NA	CASSPGLGYNEQFF
16	TRBV19	TRBJ2-1	NA	CASSGGRPTPWGEQFF
19	TRBV28	TRBJ2-1	NA	CASSFPLLAGGPLDNEQFF
15	TRBV4-3	TRBJ1-2	NA	CASSQDNSPVYGYTF
17	TRBV6-1	TRBJ2-1	NA	CASSQGLAGVSYNEQFF
15	TRBV5-6	TRBJ2-7	NA	CASSERGGPAYEQYF
16	TRBV5-1	TRBJ2-1	NA	CASSSSRLAGNNEQFF
13	TRBV19	TRBJ2-5	NA	CASSIGDRETQYF
17	TRBV13	TRBJ2-5	NA	CANSPSVAGGPQETQYF
14	TRBV4-2	TRBJ2-7	NA	CASSQGRGSYEQYF
14	TRBV28	TRBJ2-3	NA	CASSFSTSTDTQYF
16	TRBV2	TRBJ2-1	NA	CASRDTGTSGYNEQFF
17	TRBV28	TRBJ2-1	NA	CASSLTGRGGRAAEQFF
14	TRBV30	TRBJ1-2	few	CAWSRDRVNYGYTF
13	TRBV13	TRBJ2-3	NA	CASSLGRTDTQYF
16	TRBV28	TRBJ2-7	NA	CASAPLKARDPYEQYF
17	TRBV7-6	TRBJ2-3	NA	CASSLSVMSGNTDTQYF
15	TRBV7-6	TRBJ1-2	NA	CASSSGDRLNYGYTF
15	TRBV29-1	TRBJ2-7	NA	CSVELPLAGSYEQYF
14	TRBV13	TRBJ1-1	NA	CASSPQGGDTEAFF